This T cell receptor (beta chain) was retrieved from a study of CD8+ T cells in alopecia areata. As the sequencing template, cDNA was produced by extracting RNA and reverse transcribing it. Clones were sequenced by immunoSEQ multiplex PCR, and TCRdb holds only the in-frame ones, with some missing. The data hold 150,000 or so clones, with around 54% observed a single time. In the case of this clone: Antigen: not known. Other DNA variants within this sample encode the same CDR3.

Study-wide results and limits: Sequencing of scalp samples also captures resident alphabeta T cells of normal skin.

Sorting separated CD4+ and CD8+ T cells out of PBMCs. This CDR3 region has 11 residues. Germline values: CDR1 SGHRS, CDR2 YFSETQ. Trimming took off 4 bases at V and 3 bases at J, with 2 bases between the two ends. This sequence joins TRBV5-1 and TRBJ2-1; D is uncertain. Sample: CD4+ T cells sorted from blood. This clonotype was obtained from a human donor in good health. CDR3 residues: CASSDYNEQFF. As DNA, the CDR3 is TGCGCCAGCAGCGACTACAATGAGCAGTTCTTC.